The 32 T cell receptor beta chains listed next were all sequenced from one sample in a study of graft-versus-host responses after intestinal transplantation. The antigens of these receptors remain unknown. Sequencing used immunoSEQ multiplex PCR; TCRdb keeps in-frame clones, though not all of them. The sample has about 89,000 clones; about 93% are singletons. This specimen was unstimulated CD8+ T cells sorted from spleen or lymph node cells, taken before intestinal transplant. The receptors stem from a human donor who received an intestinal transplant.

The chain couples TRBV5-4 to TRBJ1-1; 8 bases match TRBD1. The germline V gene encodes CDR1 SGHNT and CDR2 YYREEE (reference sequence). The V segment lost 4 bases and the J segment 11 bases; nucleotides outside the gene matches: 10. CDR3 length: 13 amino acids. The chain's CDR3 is CASSPYRGITAFF. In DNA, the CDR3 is TGTGCCAGCAGCCCTTACAGGGGGATTACGGCTTTCTTT.

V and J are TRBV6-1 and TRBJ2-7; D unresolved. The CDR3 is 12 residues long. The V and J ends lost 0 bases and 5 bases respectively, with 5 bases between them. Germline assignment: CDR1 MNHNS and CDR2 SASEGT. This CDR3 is CASSEARNEQYF. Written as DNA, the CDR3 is TGTGCCAGCAGTGAAGCGCGTAACGAGCAGTACTTC.

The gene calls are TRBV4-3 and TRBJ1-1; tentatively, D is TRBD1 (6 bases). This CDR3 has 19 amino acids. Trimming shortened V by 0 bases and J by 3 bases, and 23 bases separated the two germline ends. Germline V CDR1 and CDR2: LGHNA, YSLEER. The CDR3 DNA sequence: TGCGCCAGCAGCCAAGATCGGGCAGGGGCGGGTTGGATGGACACTGAAGCTTTCTTT. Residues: CASSQDRAGAGWMDTEAFF.

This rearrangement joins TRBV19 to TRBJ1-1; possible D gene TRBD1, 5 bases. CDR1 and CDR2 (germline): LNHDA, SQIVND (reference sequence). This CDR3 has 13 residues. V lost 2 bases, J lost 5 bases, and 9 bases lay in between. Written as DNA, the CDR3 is TGTGCCAGTAGTATATGGGGCGAGACTGAAGCTTTCTTT. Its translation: CASSIWGETEAFF.

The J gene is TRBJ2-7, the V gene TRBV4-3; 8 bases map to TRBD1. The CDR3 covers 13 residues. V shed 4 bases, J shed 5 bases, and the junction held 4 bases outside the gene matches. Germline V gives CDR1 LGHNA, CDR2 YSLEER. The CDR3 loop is CASSLDRGHEQYF. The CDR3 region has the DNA TGCGCCAGCAGCCTCGACAGGGGCCACGAGCAGTACTTC.

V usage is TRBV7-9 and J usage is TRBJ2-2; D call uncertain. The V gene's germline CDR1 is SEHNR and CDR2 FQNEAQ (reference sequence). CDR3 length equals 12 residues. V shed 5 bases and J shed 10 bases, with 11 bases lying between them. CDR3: CASSPGLEELFF. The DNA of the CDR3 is TGTGCCAGCAGCCCCGGTCTAGAGGAGCTGTTTTTT. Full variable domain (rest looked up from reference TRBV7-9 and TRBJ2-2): DTGVSQNPRHKITKRGQNVTFRCDPISEHNRLYWYRQTLGQGPEFLTYFQNEAQLEKSRLLSDRFSAERPKGSFSTLEIQRTEQGDSAMYLCASSPGLEELFFGEGSRLTVL.

The chain's CDR3 is CASSSVQGTGELFF. CDR3 nucleotide sequence: TGTGCCAGCAGTTCAGTCCAGGGTACCGGGGAGCTGTTTTTT. This chain connects TRBV6-6 to TRBJ2-2; tentatively, D is TRBD1 (5 bases). CDR3 length: 14 residues. V lost 4 bases to trimming and J lost 5 bases, with 11 bases between them. CDR1 is MNHNY, CDR2 SVGAGI, per germline (reference sequence).

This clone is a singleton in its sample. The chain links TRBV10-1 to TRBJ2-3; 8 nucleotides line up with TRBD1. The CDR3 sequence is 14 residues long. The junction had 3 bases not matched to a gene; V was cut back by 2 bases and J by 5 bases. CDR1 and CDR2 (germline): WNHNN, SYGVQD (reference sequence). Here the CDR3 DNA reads TGCGCCAGCAGTGAGCAGGGGGCAGGAGATACGCAGTATTTT. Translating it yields CASSEQGAGDTQYF.

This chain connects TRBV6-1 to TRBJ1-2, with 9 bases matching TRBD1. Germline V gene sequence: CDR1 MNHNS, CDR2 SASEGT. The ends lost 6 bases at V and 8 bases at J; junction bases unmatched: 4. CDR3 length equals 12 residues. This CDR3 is CASRMGTGGYTF. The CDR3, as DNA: TGTGCCAGCAGAATGGGGACAGGGGGCTACACCTTC.

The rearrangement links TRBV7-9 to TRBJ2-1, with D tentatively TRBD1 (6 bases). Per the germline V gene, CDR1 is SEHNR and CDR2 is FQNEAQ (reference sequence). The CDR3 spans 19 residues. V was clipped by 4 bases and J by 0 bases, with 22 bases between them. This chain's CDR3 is CASSSVGDGGLSSYNEQFF. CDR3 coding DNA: TGTGCCAGCAGCTCCGTGGGGGATGGGGGCCTAAGCTCCTACAATGAGCAGTTCTTC.

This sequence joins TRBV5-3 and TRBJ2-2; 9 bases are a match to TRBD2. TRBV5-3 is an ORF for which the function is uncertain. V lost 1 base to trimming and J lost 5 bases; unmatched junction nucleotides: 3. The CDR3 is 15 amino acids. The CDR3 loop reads CARSLRLAGTGELFF. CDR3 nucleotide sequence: TGTGCCAGAAGCTTGAGGCTAGCGGGGACCGGGGAGCTGTTTTTT.

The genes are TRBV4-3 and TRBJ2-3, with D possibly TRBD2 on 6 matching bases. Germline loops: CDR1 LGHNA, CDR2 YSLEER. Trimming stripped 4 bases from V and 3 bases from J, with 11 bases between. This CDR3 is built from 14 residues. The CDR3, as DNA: TGCGCCAGCAGCCCTCGACTAGAGACAGATACGCAGTATTTT. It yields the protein CASSPRLETDTQYF.

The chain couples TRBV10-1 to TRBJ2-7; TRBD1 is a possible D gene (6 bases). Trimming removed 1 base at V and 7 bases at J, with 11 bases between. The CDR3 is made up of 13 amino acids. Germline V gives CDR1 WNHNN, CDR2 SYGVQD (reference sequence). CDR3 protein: CASSEFGTNEQYF. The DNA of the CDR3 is TGCGCCAGCAGTGAGTTCGGGACAAATGAGCAGTACTTC.

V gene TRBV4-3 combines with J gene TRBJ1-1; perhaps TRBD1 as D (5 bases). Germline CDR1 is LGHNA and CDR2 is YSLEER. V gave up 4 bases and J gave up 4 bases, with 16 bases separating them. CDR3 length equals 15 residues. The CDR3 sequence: CASSPDSFRLTEAFF. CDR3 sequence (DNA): TGCGCCAGCAGCCCAGACAGTTTCCGCCTCACTGAAGCTTTCTTT.

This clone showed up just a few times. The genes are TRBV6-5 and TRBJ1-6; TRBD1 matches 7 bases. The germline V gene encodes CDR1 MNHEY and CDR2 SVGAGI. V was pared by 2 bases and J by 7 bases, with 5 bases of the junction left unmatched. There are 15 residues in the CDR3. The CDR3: CASSYATGTNSPLHF. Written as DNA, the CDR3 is TGTGCCAGCAGTTACGCGACAGGGACCAATTCACCCCTCCACTTT.

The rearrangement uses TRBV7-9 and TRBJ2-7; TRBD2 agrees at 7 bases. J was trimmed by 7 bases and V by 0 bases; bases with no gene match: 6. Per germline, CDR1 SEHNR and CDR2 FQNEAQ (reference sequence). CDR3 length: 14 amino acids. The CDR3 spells CASSLAVAAGEQYF. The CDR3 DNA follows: TGTGCCAGCAGCTTAGCGGTGGCAGCGGGAGAGCAGTACTTC.

In DNA, the CDR3 is TGCAGCGTTGAACGACAGCCGGGGGCCCAGTACTTC. This sequence encodes CSVERQPGAQYF. The chain recombines TRBV29-1 with TRBJ2-5; maybe TRBD2 (6 bases). V lost 2 bases, J lost 9 bases, and 13 bases lay in between. Germline V gene data show CDR1 as SQVTM and CDR2 as ANQGSEA. The CDR3 is 12 amino acids.

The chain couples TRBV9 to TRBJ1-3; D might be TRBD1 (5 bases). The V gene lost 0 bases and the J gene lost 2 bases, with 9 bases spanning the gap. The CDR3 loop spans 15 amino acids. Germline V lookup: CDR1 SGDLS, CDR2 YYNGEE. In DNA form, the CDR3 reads TGTGCCAGCAGCGTAGGTCCAGGGACTGGAAACACCATATATTTT. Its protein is CASSVGPGTGNTIYF.

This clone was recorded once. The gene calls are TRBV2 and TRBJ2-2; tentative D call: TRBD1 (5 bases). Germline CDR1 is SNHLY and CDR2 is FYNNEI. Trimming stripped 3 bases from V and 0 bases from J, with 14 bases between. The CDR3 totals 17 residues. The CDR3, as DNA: TGTGCCAGCAGTGATGACAGCGAACGCGCGAACACCGGGGAGCTGTTTTTT. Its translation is CASSDDSERANTGELFF.

In nucleotides, the CDR3 is TGCGCCAGCAGCCAAGATGGGGCATTCTATAATTCACCCCTCCACTTT. This codes for CASSQDGAFYNSPLHF. The chain employs TRBV4-1 and TRBJ1-6, with D tentatively TRBD1 (5 bases). This CDR3 has 16 residues. CDR1 is MGHRA, CDR2 YSYEKL, per germline. V lost 0 bases, J lost 3 bases, and 9 bases lay in between.

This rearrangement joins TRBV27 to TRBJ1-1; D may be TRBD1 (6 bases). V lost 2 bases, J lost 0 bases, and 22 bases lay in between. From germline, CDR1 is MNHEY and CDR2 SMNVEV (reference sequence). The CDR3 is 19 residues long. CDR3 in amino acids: CASSLQTIAGAGVNTEAFF. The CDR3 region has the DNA TGTGCCAGCAGTTTACAAACTATAGCGGGGGCAGGAGTGAACACTGAAGCTTTCTTT.

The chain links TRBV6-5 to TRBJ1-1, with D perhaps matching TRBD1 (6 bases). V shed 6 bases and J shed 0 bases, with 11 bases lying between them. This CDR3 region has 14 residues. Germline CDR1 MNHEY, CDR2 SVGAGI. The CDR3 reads CASSLTGLNTEAFF. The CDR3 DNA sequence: TGTGCCAGCAGCTTGACAGGATTGAACACTGAAGCTTTCTTT.

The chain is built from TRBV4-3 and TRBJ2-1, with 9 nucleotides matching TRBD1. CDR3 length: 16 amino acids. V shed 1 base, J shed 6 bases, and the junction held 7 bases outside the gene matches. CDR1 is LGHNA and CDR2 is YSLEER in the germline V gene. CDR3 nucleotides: TGCGCCAGCAGCCAAGCGCCGGGACAGGGTGCCAATGAGCAGTTCTTC. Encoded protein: CASSQAPGQGANEQFF.

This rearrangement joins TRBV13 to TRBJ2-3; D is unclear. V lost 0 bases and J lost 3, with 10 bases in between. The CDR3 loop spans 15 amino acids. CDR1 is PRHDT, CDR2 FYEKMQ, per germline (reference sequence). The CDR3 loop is CASSLGGRSTDTQYF. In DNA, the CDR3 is TGTGCCAGCAGCTTAGGCGGTAGATCGACAGATACGCAGTATTTT.

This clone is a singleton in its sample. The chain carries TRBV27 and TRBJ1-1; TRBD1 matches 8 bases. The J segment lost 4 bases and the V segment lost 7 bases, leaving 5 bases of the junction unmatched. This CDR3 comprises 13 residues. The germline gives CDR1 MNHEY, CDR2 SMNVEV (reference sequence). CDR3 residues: CASNGQGFTEAFF. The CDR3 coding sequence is TGTGCCAGCAACGGACAGGGATTCACTGAAGCTTTCTTT.

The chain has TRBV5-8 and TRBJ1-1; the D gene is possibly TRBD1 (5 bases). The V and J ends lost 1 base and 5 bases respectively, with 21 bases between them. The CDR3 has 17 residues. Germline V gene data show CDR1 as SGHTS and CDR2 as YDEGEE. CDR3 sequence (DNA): TGTGCCAGCAGCTTGAGCTTGACAGCTTCCCCTAAGACTGAAGCTTTCTTT. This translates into CASSLSLTASPKTEAFF.

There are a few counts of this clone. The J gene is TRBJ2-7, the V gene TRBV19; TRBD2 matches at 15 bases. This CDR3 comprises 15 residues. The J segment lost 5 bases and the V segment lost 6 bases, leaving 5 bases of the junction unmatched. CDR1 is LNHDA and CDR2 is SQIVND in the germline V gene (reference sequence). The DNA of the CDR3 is TGTGCCAGTAGCGTCGGACTAGCGGGGGGGAACGAGCAGTACTTC. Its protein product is CASSVGLAGGNEQYF.

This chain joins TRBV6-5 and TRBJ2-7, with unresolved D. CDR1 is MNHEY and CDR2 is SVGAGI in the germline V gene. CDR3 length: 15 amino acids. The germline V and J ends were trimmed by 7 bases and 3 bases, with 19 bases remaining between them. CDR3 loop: CASTPKTQAYYEQYF. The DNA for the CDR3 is TGTGCCAGCACCCCCAAGACCCAGGCCTACTACGAGCAGTACTTC.

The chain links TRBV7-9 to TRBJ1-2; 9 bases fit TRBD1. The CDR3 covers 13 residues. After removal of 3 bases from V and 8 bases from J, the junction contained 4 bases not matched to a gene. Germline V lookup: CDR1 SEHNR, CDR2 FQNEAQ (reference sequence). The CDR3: CASSFGTGKGYTF. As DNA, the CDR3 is TGTGCCAGCAGCTTCGGGACAGGGAAAGGCTACACCTTC.

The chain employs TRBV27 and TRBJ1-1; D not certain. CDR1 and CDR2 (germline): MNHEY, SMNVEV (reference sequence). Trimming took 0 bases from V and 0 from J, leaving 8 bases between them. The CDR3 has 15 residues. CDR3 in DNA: TGTGCCAGCAGTTTATCGGAGGACCTGAACACTGAAGCTTTCTTT. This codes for CASSLSEDLNTEAFF.

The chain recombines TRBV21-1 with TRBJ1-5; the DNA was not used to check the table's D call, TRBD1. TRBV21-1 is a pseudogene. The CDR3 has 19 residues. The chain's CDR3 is CASSKVRTGFGTSNQPQHF. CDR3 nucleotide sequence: TGTGCCAGCAGCAAAGTGCGGACAGGGTTCGGAACTAGCAATCAGCCCCAGCATTTT.

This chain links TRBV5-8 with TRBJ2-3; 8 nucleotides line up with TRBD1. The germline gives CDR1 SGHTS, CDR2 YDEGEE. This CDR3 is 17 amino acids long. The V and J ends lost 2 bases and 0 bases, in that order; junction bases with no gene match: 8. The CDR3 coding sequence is TGTGCCAGCAGCTTAAGGACAGGGTACCTTAGCACAGATACGCAGTATTTT. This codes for CASSLRTGYLSTDTQYF.